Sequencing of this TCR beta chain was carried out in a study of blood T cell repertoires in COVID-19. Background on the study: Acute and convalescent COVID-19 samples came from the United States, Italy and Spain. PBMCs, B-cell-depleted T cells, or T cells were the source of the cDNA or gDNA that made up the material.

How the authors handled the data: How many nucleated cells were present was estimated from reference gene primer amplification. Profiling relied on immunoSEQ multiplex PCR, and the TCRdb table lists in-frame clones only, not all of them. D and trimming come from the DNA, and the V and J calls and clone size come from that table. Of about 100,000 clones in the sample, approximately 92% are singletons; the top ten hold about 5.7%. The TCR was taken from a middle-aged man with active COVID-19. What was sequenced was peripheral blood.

CDR3 sequence reads: CASSPGLEQYF. In DNA form, the CDR3 reads TGTGCCAGCTCTCCTGGGCTGGAGCAGTACTTC. This sequence joins TRBV18 and TRBJ2-7; D unclear. CDR1 is KGHSH and CDR2 is LQKENI in the germline V gene. With 6 bases removed from V and 7 bases from J, the gap between germline ends came to 10 bases. The CDR3 is 11 amino acids. Based on the CDR3 plus reference TRBV18 and TRBJ2-7, the full variable domain is NAGVMQNPRHLVRRRGQEARLRCSPMKGHSHVYWYRQLPEEGLKFMVYLQKENIIDESGMPKERFSAEFPKEGPSILRIQQVVRGDSAAYFCASSPGLEQYFGPGTRLTVT.